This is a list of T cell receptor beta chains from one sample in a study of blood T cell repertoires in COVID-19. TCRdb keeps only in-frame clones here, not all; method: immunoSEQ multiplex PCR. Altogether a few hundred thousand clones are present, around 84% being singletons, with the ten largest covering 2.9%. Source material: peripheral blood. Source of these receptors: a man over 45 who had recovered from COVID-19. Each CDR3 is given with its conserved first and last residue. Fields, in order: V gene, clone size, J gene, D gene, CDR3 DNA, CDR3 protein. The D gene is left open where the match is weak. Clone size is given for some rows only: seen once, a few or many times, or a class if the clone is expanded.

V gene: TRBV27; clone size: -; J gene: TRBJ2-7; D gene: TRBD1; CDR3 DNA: TGTGCCAGCAGTTTAGACTGGGGACAGGGGGGCGAGCAGTACTTC; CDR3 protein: CASSLDWGQGGEQYF
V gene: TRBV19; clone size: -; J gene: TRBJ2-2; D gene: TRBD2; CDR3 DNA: TGTGCCAGTAGTTCACGGACTAGCGGGAGTTTACCCGGGGAGCTGTTTTTT; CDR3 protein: CASSSRTSGSLPGELFF
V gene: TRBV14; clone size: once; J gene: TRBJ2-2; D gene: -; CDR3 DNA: TGTGCCAGCAGCCAAGTCCAATTAGCCCTCACCGGGGAGCTGTTTTTT; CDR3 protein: CASSQVQLALTGELFF
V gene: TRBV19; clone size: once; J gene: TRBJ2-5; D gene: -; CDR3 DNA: TGTGCCAGTAGTAACCTTATCCCCGGGGAGACCCAGTACTTC; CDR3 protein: CASSNLIPGETQYF
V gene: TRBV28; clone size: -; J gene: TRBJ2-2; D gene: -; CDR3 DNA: TGTGCCAGCAGTTTCTTAAGTTTTTCTAGCGTCGGCCTCACCGGGGAGCTGTTTTTT; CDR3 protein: CASSFLSFSSVGLTGELFF
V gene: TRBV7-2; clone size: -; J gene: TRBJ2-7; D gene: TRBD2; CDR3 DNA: TGTGCCAGCAGCCCCGCCGGGACTAGCGGGAACTACGAGCAGTACTTC; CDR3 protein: CASSPAGTSGNYEQYF
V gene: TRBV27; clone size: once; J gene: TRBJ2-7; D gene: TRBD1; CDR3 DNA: TGTGCCAGCAGTTCCGGACAGGTACCCTACGAGCAGTACTTC; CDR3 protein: CASSSGQVPYEQYF
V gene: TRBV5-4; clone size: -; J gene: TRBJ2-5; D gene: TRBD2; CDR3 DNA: TGTGCCAGCAGCAGCGGACTAGCGGGAGGGTTTGAGAAGACCCAGTACTTC; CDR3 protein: CASSSGLAGGFEKTQYF
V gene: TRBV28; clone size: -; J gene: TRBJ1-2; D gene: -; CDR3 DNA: TGTGCCAGCAGTTCGGGGGGGGTAGCTAACTATGGCTACACCTTC; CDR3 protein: CASSSGGVANYGYTF
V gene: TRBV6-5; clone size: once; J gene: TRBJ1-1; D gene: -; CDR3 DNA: TGTGCCAGCATGGCAGGGGTCATATCTGAAGCTTTCTTT; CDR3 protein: CASMAGVISEAFF
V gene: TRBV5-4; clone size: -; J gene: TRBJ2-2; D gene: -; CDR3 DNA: TGTGCCAGCAGCTACGCAGGAACCGGGGAGCTGTTTTTT; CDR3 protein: CASSYAGTGELFF
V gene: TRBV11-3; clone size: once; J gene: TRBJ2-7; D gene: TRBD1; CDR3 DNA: TGTGCCAGCAGCCCCAGGGGGCAGGGCTACGAGCAGTACTTC; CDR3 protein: CASSPRGQGYEQYF
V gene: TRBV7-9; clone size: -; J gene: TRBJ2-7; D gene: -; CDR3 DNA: TGTGCCAGCAGCTTAGCCTCCTCCTACGAGCAGTACTTC; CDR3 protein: CASSLASSYEQYF
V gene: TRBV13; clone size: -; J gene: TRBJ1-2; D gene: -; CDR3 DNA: TGTGCCAGCAGACCTTGGACCGGCGGGTATGGCTACACCTTC; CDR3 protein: CASRPWTGGYGYTF
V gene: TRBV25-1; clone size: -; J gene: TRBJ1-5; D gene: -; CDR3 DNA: TGTGCCAGCAGTGAAATTTTGGGAGTCCAGCATTTT; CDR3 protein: CASSEILGVQHF
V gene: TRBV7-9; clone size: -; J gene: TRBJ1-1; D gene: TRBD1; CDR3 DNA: TGTGCCAGCAGCTGGGGACAGGGTTTCACTGAAGCTTTCTTT; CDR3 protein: CASSWGQGFTEAFF
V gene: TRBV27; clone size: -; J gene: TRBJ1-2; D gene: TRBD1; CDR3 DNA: TGTGCCAGCAGTTTATATGGACAGGGGGCTTCGGGGGTCTATGGCTACACCTTC; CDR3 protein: CASSLYGQGASGVYGYTF
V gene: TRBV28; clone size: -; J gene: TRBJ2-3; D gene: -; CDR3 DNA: TGTGCCAGCATTGACAGGTTAGGAGGCACAGATACGCAGTATTTT; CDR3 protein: CASIDRLGGTDTQYF
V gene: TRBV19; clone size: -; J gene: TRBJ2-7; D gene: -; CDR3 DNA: TGTGCCAGTAGTATAGGATTCCAGGGGTCCTCCTACGAGCAGTACTTC; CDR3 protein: CASSIGFQGSSYEQYF
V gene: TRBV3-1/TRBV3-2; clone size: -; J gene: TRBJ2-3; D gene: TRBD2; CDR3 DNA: TGTGCCAGCAGCCAGCGCGGGACTAGCGGGAGGGCCTTGCTGTATTTT; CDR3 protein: CASSQRGTSGRALLYF
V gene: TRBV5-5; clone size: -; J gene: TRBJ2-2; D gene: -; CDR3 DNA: TGTGCCAGCAGCTTGAGCTGGGCAGCGAACACCGGGGAGCTGTTTTTT; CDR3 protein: CASSLSWAANTGELFF
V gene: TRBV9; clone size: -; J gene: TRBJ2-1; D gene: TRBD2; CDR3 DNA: TGTGCCAGCAGCCCGGGGAGCGGGAGTTGGAATGAGCAGTTCTTC; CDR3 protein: CASSPGSGSWNEQFF
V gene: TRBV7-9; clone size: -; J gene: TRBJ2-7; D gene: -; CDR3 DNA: TGTGCCAGCAATGGCAACTCCTACGAGCAGTACTTC; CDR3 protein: CASNGNSYEQYF
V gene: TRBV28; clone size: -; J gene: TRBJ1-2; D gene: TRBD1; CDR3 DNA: TGTGCCAGCAGCCGAACCGGGACAGGGGCCCGATATGGCTACACCTTC; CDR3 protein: CASSRTGTGARYGYTF
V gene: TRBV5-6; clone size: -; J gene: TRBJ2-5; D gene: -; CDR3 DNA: TGTGCCAGCAGCTTCCGGCGGAAAAAAGAGACCCAGTACTTC; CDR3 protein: CASSFRRKKETQYF
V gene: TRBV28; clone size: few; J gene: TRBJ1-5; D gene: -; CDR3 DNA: TGTGCCAGCACCACGCGGGGTAATCAGCCCCAGCATTTT; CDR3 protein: CASTTRGNQPQHF
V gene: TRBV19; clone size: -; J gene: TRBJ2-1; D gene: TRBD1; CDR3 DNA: TGTGCCAGTAGTATAGGACAGGGCAATGAGCAGTTCTTC; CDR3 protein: CASSIGQGNEQFF
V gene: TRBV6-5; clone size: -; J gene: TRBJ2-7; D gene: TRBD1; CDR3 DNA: TGTGCCAGCAGTTTAGACAGGGGTAGCTCCTACGAGCAGTACTTC; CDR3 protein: CASSLDRGSSYEQYF
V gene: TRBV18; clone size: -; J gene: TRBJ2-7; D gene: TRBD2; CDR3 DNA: TGTGCCAGCTCAGCTTCTAGCGGGAGAGTCGAGCAGTACTTC; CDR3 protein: CASSASSGRVEQYF
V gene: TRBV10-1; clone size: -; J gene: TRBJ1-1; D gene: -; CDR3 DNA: TGCGCCAGCAGTGTGGCACAGGGGAACACTGAAGCTTTCTTT; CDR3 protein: CASSVAQGNTEAFF
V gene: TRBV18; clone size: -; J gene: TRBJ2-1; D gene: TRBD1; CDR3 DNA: TGTGCCAGCTCTACAGGGGGCGGTGAGCAGTTCTTC; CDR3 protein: CASSTGGGEQFF
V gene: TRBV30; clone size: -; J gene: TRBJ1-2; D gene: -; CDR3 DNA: TGTGCCTGGAGTGTAACTCCCTTGGGCTACACCTTC; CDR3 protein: CAWSVTPLGYTF
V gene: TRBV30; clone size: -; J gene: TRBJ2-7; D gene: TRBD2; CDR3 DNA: TGTGCCTGGAGTCGGGGGGGGACTAGTAGGGACGAGCAGTACTTC; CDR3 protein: CAWSRGGTSRDEQYF
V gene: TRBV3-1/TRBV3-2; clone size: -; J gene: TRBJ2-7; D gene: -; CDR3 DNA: TGTGCCAGCAGCCCTCATCCCTTACTCTACGAGCAGTACTTC; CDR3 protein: CASSPHPLLYEQYF
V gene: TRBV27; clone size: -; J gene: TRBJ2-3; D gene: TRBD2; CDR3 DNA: TGTGCCAGCAGACCGGGACTAGCGGAAGATACGCAGTATTTT; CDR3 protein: CASRPGLAEDTQYF
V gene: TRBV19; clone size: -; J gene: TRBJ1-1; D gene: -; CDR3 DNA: TGTGCCAGTAGTTATGGGCCCCTGAACACTGAAGCTTTCTTT; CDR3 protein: CASSYGPLNTEAFF
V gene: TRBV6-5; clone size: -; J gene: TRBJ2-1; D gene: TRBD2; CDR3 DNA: TGTGCCAGCAGTTACAGGCCTAGCGGGAGTGAGCAGTTCTTC; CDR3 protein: CASSYRPSGSEQFF
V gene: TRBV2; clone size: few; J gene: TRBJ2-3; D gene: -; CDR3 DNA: TGTGCCAGCCGACAGAAAACTAGCACAGATACGCAGTATTTT; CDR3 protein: CASRQKTSTDTQYF
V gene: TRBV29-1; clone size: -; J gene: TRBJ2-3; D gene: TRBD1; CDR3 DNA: TGCAGCGGACAGGGCAACACAGATACGCAGTATTTT; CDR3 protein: CSGQGNTDTQYF
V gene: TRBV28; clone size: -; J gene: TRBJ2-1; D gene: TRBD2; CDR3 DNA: TGTGCCAGCAGTTCCCCCCCCGGAGCGGGAACCGCCTATGAGCAGTTCTTC; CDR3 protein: CASSSPPGAGTAYEQFF
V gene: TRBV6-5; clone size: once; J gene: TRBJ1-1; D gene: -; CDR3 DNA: TGTGCCAGCAGTTACTCGACGGACAGATACACTGAAGCTTTCTTT; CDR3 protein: CASSYSTDRYTEAFF
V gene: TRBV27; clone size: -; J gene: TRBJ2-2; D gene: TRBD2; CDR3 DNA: TGTGCCAGCAGTTTAAAGCATAGCGGGTTCGGAACCGGGGAGCTGTTTTTT; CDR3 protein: CASSLKHSGFGTGELFF
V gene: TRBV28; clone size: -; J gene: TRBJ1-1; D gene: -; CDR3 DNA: TGTGCCAGCAGCTTGTTAAACACTGAAGCTTTCTTT; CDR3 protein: CASSLLNTEAFF
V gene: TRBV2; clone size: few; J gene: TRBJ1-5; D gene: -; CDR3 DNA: TGTGCCAGCAGTGAATCTGCGGGACTTAGCAATCAGCCCCAGCATTTT; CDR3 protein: CASSESAGLSNQPQHF
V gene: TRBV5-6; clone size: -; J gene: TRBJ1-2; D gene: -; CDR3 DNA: TGTGCCAGCAGCTTGTTCGGGAGCTATGGCTACACCTTC; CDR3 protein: CASSLFGSYGYTF
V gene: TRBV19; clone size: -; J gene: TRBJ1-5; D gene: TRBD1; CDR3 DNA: TGTGCCAGTAGTATACGGGACAGCCCCGCGGGGAGCAATCAGCCCCAGCATTTT; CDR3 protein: CASSIRDSPAGSNQPQHF
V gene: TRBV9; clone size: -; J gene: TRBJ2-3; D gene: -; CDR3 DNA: TGTGCCAGCAGCCCCCATTGGGGGGGCCCTAGCACAGATACGCAGTATTTT; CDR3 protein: CASSPHWGGPSTDTQYF